One sample yielded the 17 T cell receptor beta chains listed below, sequenced in a study of T cells in Graves' hyperthyroidism and ophthalmopathy (dated by TCRdb to between 2018 and 2020). Library generation was performed with multiplex PCR. Sequencing relied on an Illumina HiSeq 2000. Amplification of TCR beta CDR3 regions was carried out from RNA transcripts. The first round of RT-PCR for the TCR CDR3 was performed with the HTBI primer set and the Qiagen OneStep RT-PCR kit. Using fastp at Q25 and MiXCR, TCRdb reprocessed the public reads and kept productive beta chains. When rows share a CDR3 protein, they turn into one entry using the most common DNA and genes. For this sample the table gives about 560,000 distinct CDR3 sequences, of which more than 15% were detected only once. Of the sample, approximately 7% falls within the top ten clones. The sequenced sample was blood. These receptors were taken from a woman aged 25-40 years with Graves' hyperthyroidism.

Note on this clonotype: This may come from a read error, since a much larger clone is one base off. The conserved phenylalanine or tryptophan normally closing the CDR3 is absent here, so this likely arose from a read error. The V gene is TRBV12-3 or TRBV12-4, the J gene TRBJ2-7; TRBD2 might be the D (5 bases). This CDR3 contains 13 residues. V dropped 3 bases and J dropped 6 bases, with 12 bases sitting between them. The CDR3 DNA is TGTGCCAGCAGTTTGGGAGACCCCTTCGAGCAGTACCTC. It yields the protein CASSLGDPFEQYL.

Points on this clonotype: A much bigger clone sits one base away, suggesting this may be a read error. V is TRBV4-3 and J is TRBJ1-1; D gene ambiguous. Looked up from germline, CDR1 is LGHNA and CDR2 is YSLEER. This CDR3 contains 16 residues. CDR3 bases: TGCGTCAGCAGCCTCCGTCCCGCGTCTCCCCTCTTCGAAGCTTTCTTT. Translation gives CVSSLRPASPLFEAFF.

The table lists this clonotype with many counts. This chain links TRBV9 with TRBJ2-1; 7 nucleotides align to TRBD1. J lost 7 bases, V lost 1 base, and 8 bases had no gene match. Per the germline V gene, CDR1 is SGDLS and CDR2 is YYNGEE. The CDR3 is 15 amino acids. CDR3 loop: CASSVRQGWGNEQFF. The CDR3 coding sequence is TGTGCCAGCAGCGTAAGACAGGGCTGGGGTAATGAGCAGTTCTTC.

This clonotype was seen ten or more times. The gene calls are TRBV11-2 and TRBJ1-6; D ambiguous. The CDR3 totals 11 residues. Looked up from germline, CDR1 is SGHAT and CDR2 is FQNNGV. V lost 4 bases to trimming and J lost 10 bases, with 5 bases between them. CDR3 DNA: TGTGCCAGCAGCTACAGCTCACCCCTCCACTTT. Translated, it gives CASSYSSPLHF.

The rearrangement joins TRBV10-3 to TRBJ1-5; D is ambiguous. Trimming cost V 5 bases and J 9 bases, with 11 bases left between them. The germline CDR1 and CDR2 sequences are ENHRY and SYGVKD. The CDR3 has 12 residues. The CDR3 spells CAISRDSLPQHF. As DNA, the CDR3 is TGTGCCATCAGTCGAGATAGTTTGCCCCAGCATTTT.

V usage is TRBV20-1 and J usage is TRBJ2-7; perhaps TRBD1 as D (6 bases). Per the germline V gene, CDR1 is DFQATT and CDR2 is SNEGSKA (reference sequence). CDR3 length: 16 residues. V was clipped by 3 bases and J by 4 bases, with 22 bases between them. The CDR3 DNA follows: TGCAGTGCTAGGTCCGGGACAAGGGGGATAAAATACGAGCAGTACTTC. It codes for CSARSGTRGIKYEQYF.

This clonotype was picked up many times. The V call is TRBV11-1, the J call TRBJ2-3; D gene uncertain. Between the trimmed V and J ends, which lost 5 bases and 3 bases, there was a span of 3 bases. The germline gives CDR1 SGHAT, CDR2 FQDESV (reference sequence). The CDR3 has 11 residues. CDR3 DNA: TGTGCCAGCAGCGCGACAGATACGCAGTATTTT. Residues: CASSATDTQYF.

In its sample, this clonotype was seen many times. The chain employs TRBV2 and TRBJ2-1; 9 nucleotides line up with TRBD2. CDR1 and CDR2 (germline): SNHLY, FYNNEI. The CDR3 sequence is 15 residues long. The junction had 8 bases not matched to a gene; V was cut back by 6 bases and J by 5 bases. The DNA for the CDR3 is TGTGCCAGCAGCGCCGGGACTAGCAGGAACAATGAGCAGTTCTTC. This codes for CASSAGTSRNNEQFF.

This clonotype was seen repeatedly, ten times or more. The chain recombines TRBV20-1 with TRBJ2-1, with TRBD2 matching over 9 bases. V lost 3 bases to trimming and J lost 10 bases; unmatched junction nucleotides: 13. Germline CDR1 is DFQATT and CDR2 is SNEGSKA (reference sequence). The CDR3 covers 15 residues. CDR3 DNA: TGCAGTGCTAGCGGGTCCCGTAGCGGGAGTTTGGAGCAGTTCTTC. Its translation is CSASGSRSGSLEQFF.

There are many counts of this clonotype. Written as DNA, the CDR3 is TGTGCCAGCAGCTTAGTAATTGGGTTGCATGAGCAGTTCTTC. It encodes CASSLVIGLHEQFF. The rearrangement joins TRBV7-6 to TRBJ2-1, with D unresolved. This CDR3 is built from 14 residues. V was trimmed by 1 base and J by 8 bases, leaving 12 bases between them. CDR1 and CDR2 from the germline V gene are SGHVS and FNYEAQ. The full variable domain, rest sourced from reference TRBV7-6 and TRBJ2-1, is GAGVSQSPRYKVTKRGQDVALRCDPISGHVSLYWYRQALGQGPEFLTYFNYEAQQDKSGLPNDRFSAERPEGSISTLTIQRTEQRDSAMYRCASSLVIGLHEQFFGPGTRLTVL.

Remarks on this clonotype: A much larger clone sits a single nucleotide away, making a read error possible. The V gene is TRBV12-3 or TRBV12-4, the J gene TRBJ1-3; TRBD1 is a possible D gene (6 bases). This CDR3 region has 12 residues. In DNA, the CDR3 is TGTGCCGGCAGTTTCGGGCAGGGGAACATATATTTT. This translates into CAGSFGQGNIYF.

This clonotype was found many times. The chain uses TRBV30 and TRBJ2-1, with D hard to call. Per the germline V gene, CDR1 is GTSNPN and CDR2 is SVGIG (reference sequence). Trimming stripped 2 bases from V and 7 bases from J, with 18 bases between. This CDR3 spans 15 amino acids. CDR3 coding DNA: TGTGCCTGGAGTTTCGGTGCTGTCGTATTTAATGAGCAGTTCTTC. Encoded protein: CAWSFGAVVFNEQFF.

This clonotype has just a few counts. The chain couples TRBV27 to TRBJ2-3, with 12 bases identical to TRBD1. In germline, CDR1 is MNHEY, CDR2 SMNVEV (reference sequence). The CDR3 is 15 residues long. Losses at the gene ends were 4 bases for V and 11 bases for J; bases not matched to a gene: 10. The CDR3 sequence: CASSSDPGQGARQYF. In nucleotides, the CDR3 is TGTGCCAGCAGTTCCGATCCGGGACAGGGGGCGCGGCAGTATTTT.

This clonotype was recorded at least ten times. The gene calls are TRBV7-2 and TRBJ2-5, with 11 bases that match TRBD2. V shed 5 bases, J shed 0 bases, and the junction held 5 bases outside the gene matches. Germline-derived CDR1 and CDR2 are SGHTA and FQGNSA. The CDR3 runs 16 residues. The DNA of the CDR3 is TGTGCCAGCAGCCCCCGGACTAGCGGGTACCAAGAGACCCAGTACTTC. It is translated as CASSPRTSGYQETQYF.

This rearrangement joins TRBV4-1 to TRBJ1-5; tentatively, D is TRBD1 (6 bases). Germline lookup yields CDR1 MGHRA and CDR2 YSYEKL. The CDR3 contains 14 residues. Trimming shortened V by 0 bases and J by 6 bases, and 9 bases separated the two germline ends. The CDR3 loop reads CASSQDRGTQPQHF. The CDR3 DNA sequence: TGCGCCAGCAGCCAAGACAGGGGAACTCAGCCCCAGCATTTT.

Comments on this clonotype: A read error may explain this, as a much larger clone is one base away. This rearrangement joins TRBV18 to TRBJ2-1; the match to TRBD1 covers 8 bases. Germline CDR1 is KGHSH and CDR2 is LQKENI. CDR3 length: 13 residues. CDR3 in amino acids: CAISLTGVDEQFF. The CDR3 coding sequence is TGTGCCATCTCACTGACAGGGGTAGATGAGCAGTTCTTC.

V is TRBV5-1 and J is TRBJ2-3; 7 bases fit TRBD2. The CDR3 is 16 amino acids. Germline V gene data show CDR1 as SGHRS and CDR2 as YFSETQ. J gave up 1 base and V 1 base, and 6 bases lay outside the gene matches. The CDR3 loop is CASSLKAGEGTDTQYF. The CDR3, as DNA: TGCGCCAGCAGCTTGAAGGCGGGAGAGGGCACAGATACGCAGTATTTT.